Following are 12 T cell receptor beta chains from one sample sequenced in a study of T-cell memory formation after mild COVID-19. From the 5' RACE reads, TCRdb called clonotypes with MiXCR, one entry per CDR3 protein. The sample shows fewer than 600,000 distinct CDR3 sequences, about 20% of them seen only once. The specimen was PBMCs or a T cell subset sorted from them (not recorded which). These receptor sequences come from an adult woman who had mild COVID-19 (a few samples of this study predate the infection). Cell type and time point are not known.

The V call is TRBV7-9, the J call TRBJ2-3, with 8 nucleotides matching TRBD1. Germline trimming cut 1 base from V and 0 bases from J; bases unmatched to any gene: 15. This CDR3 has 20 residues. Germline loops: CDR1 SEHNR, CDR2 FQNEAQ (reference sequence). The CDR3 reads CASSLGGGGQVGASTDTQYF. DNA for the CDR3: TGTGCCAGCAGCTTAGGTGGTGGGGGACAGGTGGGAGCGAGCACAGATACGCAGTATTTT.

The CDR3 coding sequence is TGTGCCAGCAGCCATCAGGGGGGGGGCACTGAAGCTTTCTTT. Translating gives CASSHQGGGTEAFF. This chain links TRBV11-2 with TRBJ1-1; the match to TRBD1 covers 7 bases. The trim removed 5 bases at V and 4 bases at J, leaving 7 bases unmatched. Germline loops: CDR1 SGHAT, CDR2 FQNNGV. This CDR3 region has 14 residues. Full variable domain (rest looked up from reference TRBV11-2 and TRBJ1-1): EAGVAQSPRYKIIEKRQSVAFWCNPISGHATLYWYQQILGQGPKLLIQFQNNGVVDDSQLPKDRFSAERLKGVDSTLKIQPAKLEDSAVYLCASSHQGGGTEAFFGQGTRLTVV.

J is TRBJ1-1 and V is TRBV4-1; TRBD1 is a possible D gene (6 bases). This CDR3 has 16 residues. Germline V lookup: CDR1 MGHRA, CDR2 YSYEKL. V lost 3 bases, J lost 1 base, and 15 bases lay in between. The CDR3 sequence: CASSHAGAVGNTEAFF. DNA of the CDR3: TGCGCCAGCAGCCATGCAGGGGCAGTGGGGAACACTGAAGCTTTCTTT.

The CDR3 spells CASSTYSDTQYF. The CDR3 nucleotides are TGTGCCAGCAGTACCTATTCGGATACGCAGTATTTT. The chain uses TRBV12-3 or TRBV12-4 and TRBJ2-3; D remains unclear. With 5 bases removed from V and 6 bases from J, the gap between germline ends came to 9 bases. The length of the CDR3 is 12 residues.

This clonotype appeared a few times. The genes are TRBV7-6 and TRBJ2-1; 10 bases fit TRBD1. The CDR3 has 19 amino acids. Trimming removed 6 bases from V and 5 bases from J; junction bases left unmatched: 19. CDR1 is SGHVS and CDR2 is FNYEAQ in the germline V gene. CDR3 nucleotides: TGTGCCAGCAGGAGGCTCCGGGACAGGGGAAGTGGGGAGGACAATGAGCAGTTCTTC. This codes for CASRRLRDRGSGEDNEQFF.

This chain uses TRBV5-1 with TRBJ2-5, with TRBD1 identical over 7 bases. This CDR3 is 16 amino acids long. Germline values: CDR1 SGHRS, CDR2 YFSETQ. J gave up 2 bases and V 0 bases, and 7 bases lay outside the gene matches. CDR3 nucleotide sequence: TGCGCCAGCAGCTTGGCCTGGGCAGGGGGACAAGAGACCCAGTACTTC. It yields the protein CASSLAWAGGQETQYF. The full variable domain, completed using reference TRBV5-1 and TRBJ2-5, is KAGVTQTPRYLIKTRGQQVTLSCSPISGHRSVSWYQQTPGQGLQFLFEYFSETQRNKGNFPGRFSGRQFSNSRSEMNVSTLELGDSALYLCASSLAWAGGQETQYFGPGTRLLVL.

This clonotype appeared a few times. V gene TRBV7-2 combines with J gene TRBJ2-3, with D possibly TRBD1 on 5 matching bases. Germline values: CDR1 SGHTA, CDR2 FQGNSA. Between the trimmed V and J ends, which lost 6 bases and 4 bases, there was a span of 11 bases. The CDR3 spans 13 residues. CDR3 in DNA: TGTGCCAGCAGACCACAGGTCCCAGATACGCAGTATTTT. It translates to CASRPQVPDTQYF. The full variable domain, with the rest looked up from reference TRBV7-2 and TRBJ2-3, is GAGVSQSPSNKVTEKGKDVELRCDPISGHTALYWYRQSLGQGLEFLIYFQGNSAPDKSGLPSDRFSAERTGGSVSTLTIQRTQQEDSAVYLCASRPQVPDTQYFGPGTRLTVL.

The chain uses TRBV19 and TRBJ1-1; TRBD1 might be the D (6 bases). Trimming left V 3 bases short and J 3 bases short, with 11 bases between. The CDR3 covers 14 residues. Germline values: CDR1 LNHDA, CDR2 SQIVND (reference sequence). The CDR3, as DNA: TGTGCCAGTAGTATCGGGGGCAAGTACACTGAAGCTTTCTTT. It is translated as CASSIGGKYTEAFF.

The chain joins TRBV7-2 to TRBJ2-4; TRBD1 agrees at 7 bases. J lost 0 bases, V lost 5 bases, and 10 bases had no gene match. CDR1 and CDR2 from the germline V gene are SGHTA and FQGNSA. This CDR3 comprises 17 residues. CDR3 nucleotide sequence: TGTGCCAGCAGCCCAACAGGGGTAGGGGTAGCCAAAAACATTCAGTACTTC. It yields the protein CASSPTGVGVAKNIQYF.

V is TRBV5-1 and J is TRBJ2-3; either TRBD1 or TRBD2 may supply D (6 bases each). V was pared by 4 bases and J by 0 bases, with 15 bases between. The CDR3 has 16 amino acids. Germline CDR1 is SGHRS and CDR2 is YFSETQ. CDR3 nucleotides: TGCGCCAGCAGCCCCCGGGGGCGGCCAAGCACAGATACGCAGTATTTT. Residues: CASSPRGRPSTDTQYF.

The chain is built from TRBV11-1 and TRBJ1-1, with D perhaps TRBD1 (6 bases). Trimming took 3 bases from V and 5 from J, leaving 13 bases between them. Germline V gene sequence: CDR1 SGHAT, CDR2 FQDESV (reference sequence). The length of the CDR3 is 14 residues. This chain's CDR3 is CASSLDRLGTEAFF. CDR3 in DNA: TGTGCCAGCAGCTTGGACAGACTGGGGACTGAAGCTTTCTTT.

Only a few counts were recorded for this clonotype. This chain connects TRBV5-1 to TRBJ1-1, with unresolved D. CDR1 is SGHRS and CDR2 is YFSETQ in the germline V gene. CDR3 length: 15 residues. V was shortened by 2 bases and J by 7 bases, with 18 bases between the two germline ends. In DNA, the CDR3 is TGCGCCAGCAGCTTTATGGGTGAGTCCGGAGGTGAAGCTTTCTTT. It is translated as CASSFMGESGGEAFF.